This T cell receptor beta chain was captured by sequencing in a study of CD8+ T cells in alopecia areata. CDR3 size: 16 residues. Germline loops: CDR1 FNHDT, CDR2 SITEND (reference sequence). With V trimmed by 2 bases and J by 0 bases, 2 bases remained unmatched. This clone was picked up a small number of times. The genes and germline here are from mouse. The read falls 4 residues short of the CDR3 end, and the missing part is taken from the germline J gene. This sample includes further DNA sequences coding for the same CDR3. RNA was extracted and reverse transcribed into cDNA as the sequencing template. TCRdb's table, derived via immunoSEQ multiplex PCR, lists solely in-frame clones and lacks some. The sample lists about 300,000 clones, none appearing once, the ten largest making up 0.9% to 1.5%. Cutaneous lymph node cells were pooled, and they were sorted using CD4, CD8alpha, NKG2D, NKG2ACE and other markers.

Sequencing was done on a sample of CD4+ T cells sorted from a lymph node. This TCR derives from a C3H/HeJ mouse with alopecia areata. Strain MHC haplotype: H2-k. V is TRBV19 and J is TRBJ2-5; TRBD2 aligns across 11 bases. The CDR3 DNA, read in part, is TGTGCCAGCAGTATTGGGACTGGGGGTAACCAAGAC. This codes for CASSIGTGGNQD. The CDR3 in full is CASSIGTGGNQDTQYF.